This TCR beta chain comes out of a study of T-cell reconstitution after alpha-beta-depleted transplantation in children. Unique molecular identifiers were used in preparing the TCRbeta library. TCRdb reprocessed the PCR reads via MiXCR and lists one record per CDR3 protein. The sample has approximately 520,000 distinct CDR3 sequences; less than 35% are singletons. There are a few counts of this clonotype. V lost 7 bases, J lost 6 bases, and 11 bases stayed unmatched. This CDR3 is built from 16 residues. The sequence derives from a human donor who donated a stem cell graft to a child with aplastic anemia. The V call is TRBV12-3 or TRBV12-4, the J call TRBJ2-3, with 12 bases aligning to TRBD2. The input for sequencing was PBMCs from the stem cell graft donor, taken from the stem cell graft. The CDR3 reads CASTPGTSGRRDTQYF. The CDR3 DNA is TGTGCCAGCACCCCCGGAACTAGCGGGAGGAGGGATACGCAGTATTTT.